This TCR beta chain was recorded in a study of cytomegalovirus exposure and HLA in healthy donors. Study details: The use of the same platform for the approximately 110 validation repertoires and the roughly 670 first-cohort repertoires was reported by a later analysis. Findings and limits, study-wide: Reports credit the classifier with highly specific, highly sensitive diagnosis of cytomegalovirus status. Cytomegalovirus association was listed for 150 to 200 TCR beta chains.

About this clone itself: The antigen remains unidentified.

Only in-frame clones appear in the TCRdb table, and some are missing; sequencing was by immunoSEQ multiplex PCR. The sample carries about 140,000 clones, 94% recorded once. Germline values: CDR1 SEHNR, CDR2 FQNEAQ (reference sequence). The CDR3 length is 14 residues. V was cut by 4 bases and J by 2 bases, with 10 bases left in between. The receptor's source is a man aged 18 to 29 in good health and CMV-seropositive. The sequenced sample consisted of PBMCs. The chain links TRBV7-9 to TRBJ2-3, with D maybe TRBD1 (6 bases). CDR3 protein: CASSSGHLTDTQYF. The CDR3 coding sequence is TGTGCCAGCAGCTCGGGACACCTCACAGATACGCAGTATTTT.